Shown below are 22 T cell receptor beta chains from a single sample sequenced in a study of PD-L1 blockade in urothelial cancer. Assay: immunoSEQ multiplex PCR; the TCRdb copy retains only in-frame clones and omits some. The table shows 35,000 to 40,000 clones, with 80% to 90% occurring only once. Stated time point: peripheral blood 6 weeks after treatment start. This material consisted of PBMCs, taken around atezolizumab (anti-PD-L1) treatment. The origin of the receptors is a man aged 55 to 70 with urothelial cancer.

V and J are TRBV10-3 and TRBJ2-1, with 7 bases matching TRBD1. V dropped 3 bases and J dropped 3; count of bases not matched to a gene: 8. This CDR3 has 16 amino acids. Germline loops: CDR1 ENHRY, CDR2 SYGVKD. CDR3 sequence reads: CAISESQGVRYNEQFF. The CDR3 DNA sequence: TGTGCCATCAGTGAAAGTCAGGGGGTCCGCTACAATGAGCAGTTCTTC.

This chain uses TRBV28 with TRBJ2-7, with TRBD1 matching over 8 bases. The CDR3 has 14 residues. CDR1 is MDHEN and CDR2 is SYDVKM in the germline V gene. The V gene end was trimmed by 3 bases and the J gene end by 4 bases; junction bases not matched to a gene: 5. The CDR3, as DNA: TGTGCCAGCAGTTTGGACAGGGTGGTGTACGAGCAGTACTTC. This sequence encodes CASSLDRVVYEQYF.

The CDR3 DNA reads as TGTGCCAGCAGCTCGCTAGCGGGAAGCTCCTACGAGCAGTACTTC. The encoded protein is CASSSLAGSSYEQYF. The chain joins TRBV5-6 to TRBJ2-7; TRBD2 matches 9 bases. The length of the CDR3 is 15 residues. Germline CDR1 is SGHDT and CDR2 is YYEEEE. The ends lost 3 bases at V and 0 bases at J; junction bases unmatched: 4.

The chain recombines TRBV11-2 with TRBJ2-7; 8 positions match TRBD2. V lost 1 base, J lost 0 bases, and 5 bases stayed unmatched. The CDR3 totals 16 residues. Germline V gives CDR1 SGHAT, CDR2 FQNNGV. In DNA form, the CDR3 reads TGTGCCAGCAGCTTAGGTCAGCGGGAGACCTCCTACGAGCAGTACTTC. This translates into CASSLGQRETSYEQYF.

The rearrangement joins TRBV4-2 to TRBJ1-1; maybe TRBD1 (5 bases). With 1 base removed from V and 3 bases from J, the gap between germline ends came to 15 bases. The CDR3 is 16 amino acids. In germline, CDR1 is LGHNA, CDR2 YNFKEQ. This CDR3 reads CASSQGPQGRDTEAFF. CDR3 nucleotide sequence: TGTGCCAGCAGCCAAGGCCCGCAGGGTCGAGACACTGAAGCTTTCTTT.

V is TRBV18 and J is TRBJ1-2; 9 bases map to TRBD1. This CDR3 is 15 amino acids long. Germline V gene data show CDR1 as KGHSH and CDR2 as LQKENI. Trimming cost V 2 bases and J 3 bases; bases outside gene matches: 4. CDR3 DNA sequence: TGTGCCAGCTCACCAATAACAGGGGGCGACTATGGCTACACCTTC. Its protein is CASSPITGGDYGYTF.

J is TRBJ1-5 and V is TRBV18; 7 bases fit TRBD1. This CDR3 contains 15 residues. Trimming took 3 bases from V and 5 from J; bases not matched to a gene: 7. CDR1 KGHSH and CDR2 LQKENI come from the germline V gene. DNA of the CDR3: TGTGCCAGCTCACCGAGGGGGCGCGCCGATCAGCCCCAGCATTTT. Protein: CASSPRGRADQPQHF.

J is TRBJ1-2 and V is TRBV5-4, with 7 nucleotides matching TRBD1. The CDR3 has 16 residues. CDR1 and CDR2 from the germline V gene are SGHNT and YYREEE (reference sequence). With V trimmed by 4 bases and J by 0 bases, 9 bases remained unmatched. In DNA, the CDR3 is TGTGCCAGCAGCCCCCCGGACAGGAGCACTAACTATGGCTACACCTTC. Translated, it gives CASSPPDRSTNYGYTF.

V is TRBV5-1 and J is TRBJ2-7; 11 bases are a match to TRBD1. The CDR3 spans 15 residues. From germline, CDR1 is SGHRS and CDR2 YFSETQ. J gave up 5 bases and V 2 bases, and 6 bases lay outside the gene matches. CDR3 sequence: CASSLEGQGANEQYF. CDR3 sequence (DNA): TGCGCCAGCAGCTTAGAAGGACAGGGGGCGAACGAGCAGTACTTC.

The V gene is TRBV10-1, the J gene TRBJ2-7; 7 bases are shared with TRBD2. With 7 bases clipped from V and 2 bases from J, the junction kept 8 bases outside the gene matches. Germline V CDR1 and CDR2: WNHNN, SYGVQD (reference sequence). The CDR3 has 14 residues. CDR3 DNA: TGCGCCAGCACAGGACTAGAATTGGCCTACGAGCAGTACTTC. Residues: CASTGLELAYEQYF.

The genes are TRBV28 and TRBJ1-1, with D tentatively TRBD1 (6 bases). Germline lookup yields CDR1 MDHEN and CDR2 SYDVKM. The CDR3 spans 15 residues. The V gene lost 6 bases and the J gene lost 4 bases, with 18 bases spanning the gap. The CDR3 region is CASSPSQGRSTEAFF. The CDR3 DNA is TGTGCCAGCAGCCCCAGCCAGGGGCGAAGCACTGAAGCTTTCTTT.

The chain links TRBV10-1 to TRBJ2-5; D is possibly TRBD2 (6 bases). V lost 3 bases and J 5 bases, leaving 10 bases between the germline ends. The germline V gene has CDR1 WNHNN and CDR2 SYGVQD (reference sequence). The CDR3 loop spans 13 amino acids. CDR3 sequence: CASSDVGGETQYF. CDR3 bases: TGCGCCAGCAGTGATGTTGGAGGGGAGACCCAGTACTTC.

The V and J genes are TRBV7-2 and TRBJ2-5; 7 bases fit TRBD1. Germline lookup yields CDR1 SGHTA and CDR2 FQGNSA. The J segment lost 2 bases and the V segment lost 3 bases, leaving 9 bases of the junction unmatched. CDR3 length: 16 residues. The CDR3 is CASSFSVGQEQETQYF. The CDR3 DNA reads as TGTGCCAGCAGCTTTTCCGTCGGACAGGAGCAAGAGACCCAGTACTTC.

This chain links TRBV25-1 with TRBJ2-1; D call uncertain. V shed 2 bases and J shed 0 bases, with 11 bases lying between them. CDR1 MGHDK and CDR2 SYGVNS come from the germline V gene. This CDR3 spans 16 amino acids. CDR3 DNA: TGTGCCAGCAGTGAACCAAGACTTAGCTCCTACAATGAGCAGTTCTTC. Translation: CASSEPRLSSYNEQFF.

This clone showed up just once. This chain joins TRBV25-1 and TRBJ1-6; tentative D call: TRBD1 (5 bases). Germline CDR1 reads MGHDK; CDR2 reads SYGVNS. Deletions cut 8 bases from V and 10 bases from J, with 15 bases between. The CDR3 contains 13 residues. DNA of the CDR3: TGTGCCAGCCGCGGGGGATGGGAATCACCCCTCCACTTT. Translating gives CASRGGWESPLHF.

This chain links TRBV30 with TRBJ2-7, with a possible D match to TRBD2 (5 bases). Germline V gene data show CDR1 as GTSNPN and CDR2 as SVGIG (reference sequence). CDR3 length equals 11 residues. V was pared by 4 bases and J by 4 bases, with 8 bases between. CDR3 in amino acids: CAWKWEYEQYF. CDR3 DNA: TGTGCCTGGAAATGGGAGTACGAGCAGTACTTC.

The CDR3 here is CASSHRTSMNEQFF. DNA for the CDR3: TGTGCCAGTAGTCACCGGACTAGCATGAATGAGCAGTTCTTC. The chain couples TRBV19 to TRBJ2-1; TRBD2 agrees at 8 bases. The ends lost 5 bases at V and 7 bases at J; junction bases unmatched: 7. The germline V gene encodes CDR1 LNHDA and CDR2 SQIVND (reference sequence). The CDR3 spans 14 residues.

The chain joins TRBV6-5 to TRBJ2-1; 13 bases map to TRBD2. V was clipped by 6 bases and J by 4 bases; unmatched bases: 3. CDR1 and CDR2 from the germline V gene are MNHEY and SVGAGI. This CDR3 spans 15 amino acids. CDR3 DNA: TGTGCCAGCAGCGGGACTAGCGGGAAGTACAATGAGCAGTTCTTC. Protein sequence: CASSGTSGKYNEQFF.

This chain uses TRBV28 with TRBJ2-7; 8 nucleotides align to TRBD2. The CDR3 extends over 14 amino acids. The germline gives CDR1 MDHEN, CDR2 SYDVKM. The junction had 7 bases not matched to a gene; V was cut back by 6 bases and J by 3 bases. The CDR3 bases are TGTGCCAGCAGCCAAAGCGGGAGTCGCTACGAGCAGTACTTC. Its translation: CASSQSGSRYEQYF.

V is TRBV4-1 and J is TRBJ2-7, with TRBD2 matching over 10 bases. The CDR3 has 16 residues. CDR1 is MGHRA, CDR2 YSYEKL, per germline. The junction had 8 bases not matched to a gene; V was cut back by 0 bases and J by 6 bases. The CDR3 nucleotides read TGCGCCAGCAGCCAAGATTGGCTAGCGGGAGCTGGCGAGCAGTACTTC. Its protein product is CASSQDWLAGAGEQYF.

The chain carries TRBV18 and TRBJ2-7; 7 bases match TRBD2. CDR3 size: 14 residues. The V gene end was trimmed by 3 bases and the J gene end by 2 bases; junction bases not matched to a gene: 4. Germline CDR1 KGHSH, CDR2 LQKENI. CDR3 sequence reads: CASSPSGDPYEQYF. The CDR3 region has the DNA TGTGCCAGCTCACCCAGCGGGGATCCCTACGAGCAGTACTTC. Drawing the rest from reference TRBV18 and TRBJ2-7, the complete variable domain is NAGVMQNPRHLVRRRGQEARLRCSPMKGHSHVYWYRQLPEEGLKFMVYLQKENIIDESGMPKERFSAEFPKEGPSILRIQQVVRGDSAAYFCASSPSGDPYEQYFGPGTRLTVT.

DNA of the CDR3: TGCGCCAGCAGCTCACTAGCGGGGGGCACAGATACGCAGTATTTT. It translates to CASSSLAGGTDTQYF. This chain links TRBV5-1 with TRBJ2-3; 11 bases are a match to TRBD2. The CDR3 contains 15 residues. With 3 bases clipped from V and 1 base from J, the junction kept 1 base outside the gene matches. Germline CDR1 and CDR2: SGHRS and YFSETQ.